The T cell receptor beta chain described here comes from a study of blood T cells in healthy people across ages. In the case of this clonotype: Its antigen is not known.

Study results and limitations: In long-lived donors, naive CD4+ cell counts and diversity exceeded those of aged donors.

It was with a sample-barcoded 5' primer and a J-beta primer mix that a second PCR of roughly 7 to 12 cycles was run. Tags on each cDNA molecule came from a template-switch adaptor with 12 random nucleotides. TCRdb independently ran MiXCR on the 5' RACE reads; one entry per CDR3 protein. Among hundreds of thousands of distinct CDR3 sequences, more than 20% were seen once, and the ten largest hold 9.4%. CDR3 size: 13 residues. The ends were cut back, 7 bases at V and 6 bases at J, with 15 bases in the middle. Germline assignment: CDR1 SGHRS and CDR2 YFSETQ. These data were also filed under a second study, of T cells of mothers and their children. That report notes: All RNA that had been extracted was used for cDNA synthesis at around 1.4 ug per 15 ul. Mothers gave over 8.5 million TCR beta CDR3 reads each, and children 3 million to 3.5 million each.

The sequence came from a boy aged 5-17 years in good health. The chain links TRBV5-1 to TRBJ2-3; TRBD2 might be the D (6 bases). The sample consisted of blood. CDR3 residues: CASGNPGRDTQYF. DNA of the CDR3: TGCGCCAGCGGCAACCCGGGGAGGGATACGCAGTATTTT.